Each of the 12 T cell receptor beta chains below was sequenced from the same sample in a study of CD8+ T cells in alopecia areata. Treatment given: oral pan-JAK inhibitor, 5-10 mg twice daily. The sequencing template was cDNA reverse transcribed from extracted RNA. Only in-frame clones appear in the TCRdb table, and some are missing; sequencing was by immunoSEQ multiplex PCR. The table shows 270,000 or so clones, with roughly 64% occurring only once. The sequences come from CD4+ T cells sorted from blood, collected at week 24, from a patient treated with tofacitinib. All receptors derive from a human donor with alopecia areata.

The chain carries TRBV6-5 and TRBJ2-7; 8 nucleotides line up with TRBD1. The germline V gene has CDR1 MNHEY and CDR2 SVGAGI. Unmatched junction bases numbered 3, after V lost 7 bases and J lost 1 base. The CDR3 length is 13 residues. The CDR3 loop reads CASTWTGSYEQYF. The CDR3, as DNA: TGTGCCAGCACCTGGACAGGGTCCTACGAGCAGTACTTC.

The J gene is TRBJ1-6, the V gene TRBV6-5; 9 bases are shared with TRBD1. The CDR3 contains 14 residues. V shed 4 bases and J 9 bases; nucleotides not matched to a gene: 4. Germline CDR1 reads MNHEY; CDR2 reads SVGAGI. For the CDR3, the DNA is TGTGCCAGCAGTTCGGGACAGGGTAGTTCACCCCTCCACTTT. It specifies CASSSGQGSSPLHF.

The table lists this clone with a few counts. The rearrangement links TRBV9 to TRBJ1-2; D perhaps matches TRBD1 (6 bases). Germline V gene lookup returns CDR1 SGDLS and CDR2 YYNGEE. CDR3 length: 15 residues. Deletions cut 4 bases from V and 7 bases from J, with 20 bases between. The CDR3 spells CASSTTTGVASGYTF. DNA for the CDR3: TGTGCCAGCAGCACCACGACAGGAGTGGCGAGTGGCTACACCTTC.

V and J are TRBV30 and TRBJ2-1; D is ambiguous. This CDR3 spans 11 amino acids. The germline gives CDR1 GTSNPN, CDR2 SVGIG (reference sequence). V was shortened by 0 bases and J by 10 bases, with 7 bases between the two germline ends. For the CDR3, the DNA is TGTGCCTGGAGTGTCCAAGGAGAGCAGTTCTTC. Protein sequence: CAWSVQGEQFF.

There are a few counts of this clone. V usage is TRBV7-8 and J usage is TRBJ2-2; tentative D call: TRBD2 (6 bases). The CDR3 has 16 residues. Germline V gene sequence: CDR1 SGHVS, CDR2 FQNEAQ. The V and J ends lost 1 base and 1 base respectively, with 10 bases between them. The chain's CDR3 is CASSLEAGGNTGELFF. DNA for the CDR3: TGTGCCAGCAGCTTAGAGGCCGGGGGGAACACCGGGGAGCTGTTTTTT.

V usage is TRBV28 and J usage is TRBJ1-5, with D unresolved. CDR1 is MDHEN, CDR2 SYDVKM, per germline. The V gene lost 5 bases and the J gene lost 8 bases, with 16 bases spanning the gap. This CDR3 comprises 14 residues. The CDR3 sequence: CASSPPVKSEPQHF. CDR3 nucleotides: TGTGCCAGCAGTCCACCTGTCAAGTCTGAGCCCCAGCATTTT.

The genes are TRBV5-1 and TRBJ2-7, with TRBD2 as a possible D gene (5 bases). This CDR3 contains 14 residues. V was shortened by 1 base and J by 5 bases, with 13 bases between the two germline ends. Per germline, CDR1 SGHRS and CDR2 YFSETQ. The CDR3 sequence is CASSLSRGADEQYF. The CDR3 DNA is TGCGCCAGCAGCTTGTCCAGAGGAGCGGACGAGCAGTACTTC. Together with reference TRBV5-1 and TRBJ2-7, the CDR3 gives the full variable domain: KAGVTQTPRYLIKTRGQQVTLSCSPISGHRSVSWYQQTPGQGLQFLFEYFSETQRNKGNFPGRFSGRQFSNSRSEMNVSTLELGDSALYLCASSLSRGADEQYFGPGTRLTVT.

The chain uses TRBV30 and TRBJ2-1, with D perhaps matching TRBD2 (6 bases). Trimming shortened V by 0 bases and J by 7 bases, and 13 bases separated the two germline ends. The CDR3 has 14 residues. In germline, CDR1 is GTSNPN, CDR2 SVGIG (reference sequence). CDR3: CAWSVAGRRNEQFF. In DNA, the CDR3 is TGTGCCTGGAGTGTGGCGGGGAGGCGGAATGAGCAGTTCTTC.

This clone occurred a few times. Other nucleotide sequences from this sample produce the same CDR3. V gene TRBV11-2 combines with J gene TRBJ2-1; possible D gene TRBD1, 6 bases. Trimming cost V 5 bases and J 1 base, with 12 bases left between them. The V gene's germline CDR1 is SGHAT and CDR2 FQNNGV. This CDR3 has 15 residues. The CDR3 DNA is TGTGCCAGCAGCCTAGGGGGAAGTTCCTACAATGAGCAGTTCTTC. Its translation is CASSLGGSSYNEQFF. The entire variable domain, with the rest obtained from reference TRBV11-2 and TRBJ2-1, is as follows: EAGVAQSPRYKIIEKRQSVAFWCNPISGHATLYWYQQILGQGPKLLIQFQNNGVVDDSQLPKDRFSAERLKGVDSTLKIQPAKLEDSAVYLCASSLGGSSYNEQFFGPGTRLTVL.

This clone showed up just a few times. The V call is TRBV19, the J call TRBJ1-1, with D possibly matching TRBD1 (6 bases). In germline, CDR1 is LNHDA, CDR2 SQIVND (reference sequence). Trimming took off 6 bases at V and 4 bases at J, with 9 bases between the two ends. The CDR3 spans 12 residues. The CDR3 protein is CASRRTVTEAFF. CDR3 bases: TGTGCCAGTAGGAGGACAGTCACTGAAGCTTTCTTT.

This clone was detected a few times. J is TRBJ2-7 and V is TRBV6-1; perhaps TRBD2 as D (7 bases). CDR3 size: 14 residues. V lost 0 bases to trimming and J lost 2 bases, with 8 bases between them. Germline CDR1 MNHNS, CDR2 SASEGT. CDR3: CASSEAGGPYEQYF. The CDR3 coding sequence is TGTGCCAGCAGTGAAGCCGGGGGGCCCTACGAGCAGTACTTC.

This clone showed up just a few times. The chain links TRBV10-3 to TRBJ2-5, with D unresolved. CDR3 length equals 11 residues. Deletions cut 10 bases from V and 5 bases from J, with 11 bases between. Germline V gives CDR1 ENHRY, CDR2 SYGVKD. CDR3 amino acids: CATRSVETQYF. As DNA, the CDR3 is TGTGCCACCCGATCGGTGGAGACCCAGTACTTC.